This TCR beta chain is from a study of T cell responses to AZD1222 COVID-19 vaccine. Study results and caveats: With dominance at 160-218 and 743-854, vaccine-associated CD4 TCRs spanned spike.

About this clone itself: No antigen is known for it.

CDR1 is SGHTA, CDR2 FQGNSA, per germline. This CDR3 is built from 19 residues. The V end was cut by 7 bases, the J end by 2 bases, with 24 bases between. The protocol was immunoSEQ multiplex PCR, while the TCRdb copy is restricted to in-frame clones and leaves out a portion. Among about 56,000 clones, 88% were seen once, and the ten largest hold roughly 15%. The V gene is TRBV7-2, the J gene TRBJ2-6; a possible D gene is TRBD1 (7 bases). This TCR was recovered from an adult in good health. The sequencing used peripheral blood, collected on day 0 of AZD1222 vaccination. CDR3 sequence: CASTLRKTGTVAGANVLTF. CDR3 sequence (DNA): TGTGCCAGCACCCTTAGGAAGACAGGGACTGTGGCTGGGGCCAACGTCCTGACTTTC.